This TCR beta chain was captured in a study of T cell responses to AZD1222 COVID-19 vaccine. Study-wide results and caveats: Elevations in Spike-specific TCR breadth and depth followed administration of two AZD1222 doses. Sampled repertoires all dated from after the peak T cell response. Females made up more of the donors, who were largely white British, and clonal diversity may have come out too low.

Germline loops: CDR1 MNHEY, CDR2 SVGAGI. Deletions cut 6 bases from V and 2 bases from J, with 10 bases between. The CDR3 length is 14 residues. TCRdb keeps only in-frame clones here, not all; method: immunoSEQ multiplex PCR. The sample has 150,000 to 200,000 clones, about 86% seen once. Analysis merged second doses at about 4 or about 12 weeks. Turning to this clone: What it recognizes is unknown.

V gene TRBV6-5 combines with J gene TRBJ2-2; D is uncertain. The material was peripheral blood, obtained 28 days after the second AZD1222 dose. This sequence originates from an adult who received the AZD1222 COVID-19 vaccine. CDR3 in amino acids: CASSPSLNTGELFF. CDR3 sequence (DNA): TGTGCCAGCAGCCCGTCCCTTAACACCGGGGAGCTGTTTTTT.